This TCR beta chain was identified during a study of spatial heterogeneity in lung cancer (dated by TCRdb to 2018 to 2020). At the level of the whole study: Beta-chain transcripts were consistently detected in greater numbers than alpha-chain transcripts, which likely reflects a higher abundance of beta-chain transcripts. At surgery, both alpha and beta chains were TCR-sequenced in 220 tumor regions, 63 to 65 matched nontumor lung samples and 56 PBMC samples. TCR repertoire features were related to nonsynonymous mutation counts determined by whole-exome sequencing of tumor tissue. In the raw uncorrected reads, each unique combination of TCR and UMI appeared more than ten times on average. TCR alpha and beta repertoires were quantitatively compared across multiple tumor regions, matched nontumor lung and blood in non-small cell lung cancer.

CDR1 LNHNV and CDR2 YYDKDF were looked up in the germline V gene (reference sequence). The junction shows trimming of 8 bases on V and 0 bases on J, and the gene matches do not reach 5 bases of it. Reading from cysteine to phenylalanine, the CDR3 counts 14 amino acids. The kept DNA is CDR3 alone, 42 bases in frame from the first base. The protocol used for the library was 5' RACE. The listed sequencing device is NextSeq 500. The TCR library protocol attached a unique molecular identifier to each TCR cDNA molecule to allow correction of PCR and sequencing errors. On the study's bioinformatics: TCR identification, UMI-based error correction and CDR3 extraction were all carried out with Decombinator tools. Expanded TCRs were defined as those above a frequency of 2 per 1,000, corresponding to the top 1% of the tumor frequency distribution. Each repertoire was subsampled 100 times to 5,000 TCRs, after which Renyi diversity was computed with the R vegan package. CDR3 similarity networks were built from amino acid triplet string-kernel similarity, connecting CDR3s with pairwise similarity above 0.82. TCRdb redid the processing of the public reads, applying fastp at Q25 and MiXCR, and retained in-frame beta chains. A single entry per CDR3 protein holds the most common genes and DNA from its merged rows. The V and J calls follow TCRdb's processing rather than the paper's. Across this sample there are roughly 5,100 distinct CDR3 sequences, with 25% to 30% seen only once. The top ten clones comprise roughly 40% of the sample.

The time point tag for this specimen amounts to: sample taken at primary tumor resection. Without any cell sorting, TCR sequencing was performed on whole RNA extracted either from tumor and nontumor lung tissue or from cryopreserved PBMC samples. The donors were fewer than 90 patients from the lung TRACERx cohort who had early-stage, untreated non-small cell lung cancer. A patient was chosen for TCR sequencing only when enough RNA was available from at least two tumor regions. Beyond this particular receptor, the publication reports: Ubiquitous expanded tumor TCRs showed up in blood more often at tumor resection than at routine follow-up. Confirming at a functional level the hypothesis that regional TCRs recognize regional mutations was considered to require additional single-cell paired TCR alpha and beta sequencing.

In regard to this clonotype: It lacks a known antigen. No much larger clonotype is one base removed from it; base qualities were not supplied.

The chain was built from TRBV15 and TRBJ2-3; TRBD2 lines up with 7 middle nucleotides. Sequences were derived from PBMCs, sampled at surgery. The TCR originated in a male donor with early-stage non-small cell lung cancer. The DNA sequence is TGTGCCACCTCGCGGGGGTGGAGCACAGATACGCAGTATTTT. Translated, it reads CATSRGWSTDTQYF.